A selection of T cell receptor beta chains follows, all from one sample in a study of technical replicates of blood from a handful of donors. The data were produced by immunoSEQ multiplex PCR, yet TCRdb's version contains in-frame clones alone and is incomplete. The repertoire holds tens of thousands of clones, with 94% as singletons. Sequencing was carried out using T cells isolated from PBMCs. Source of these receptors: a human donor in good health. Both conserved end residues are part of each CDR3. The order of the fields is V gene, J gene, CDR3 protein.

v_gene: TRBV6-4
j_gene: TRBJ2-1
CDR3aa: CASSEWAGVSNEQFF

v_gene: TRBV5-6
j_gene: TRBJ2-2
CDR3aa: CATYYSGTGDTGELFF

v_gene: TRBV4-3
j_gene: TRBJ2-7
CDR3aa: CASSQDPRQNAYEQYF

v_gene: TRBV30
j_gene: TRBJ2-4
CDR3aa: CAWDDRELTKNIQYF

v_gene: TRBV6-5
j_gene: TRBJ2-7
CDR3aa: CASSISYPYEQYF

v_gene: TRBV5-6
j_gene: TRBJ2-7
CDR3aa: CASSRSVVAGAKYEQYF

v_gene: TRBV6-6
j_gene: TRBJ1-3
CDR3aa: CASSGEQGGNTIYF

v_gene: TRBV7-6
j_gene: TRBJ2-1
CDR3aa: CASSLPYTRRELSYNEQFF

v_gene: TRBV18
j_gene: TRBJ2-7
CDR3aa: CASSHRGVGYEQYF

v_gene: TRBV7-2
j_gene: TRBJ1-5
CDR3aa: CASSLGQGNQPQHF

v_gene: TRBV28
j_gene: TRBJ2-7
CDR3aa: CASGTQGASRNEQYF

v_gene: TRBV29-1
j_gene: TRBJ2-1
CDR3aa: CSVDPGFHEQFF

v_gene: TRBV6-5
j_gene: TRBJ2-7
CDR3aa: CASSYSSESSYEQYF

v_gene: TRBV12-5
j_gene: TRBJ1-2
CDR3aa: CASGFSHNYGYTF

v_gene: TRBV6-1
j_gene: TRBJ1-3
CDR3aa: CASGQPDSGNTIYF

v_gene: TRBV6-1
j_gene: TRBJ2-5
CDR3aa: CASIRDSWGETQYF

v_gene: TRBV7-9
j_gene: TRBJ2-1
CDR3aa: CASNGLGRYNEQFF

v_gene: TRBV28
j_gene: TRBJ2-3
CDR3aa: CASKREGRDTQYF

v_gene: TRBV18
j_gene: TRBJ1-1
CDR3aa: CATLLRGTEAFF

v_gene: TRBV5-1
j_gene: TRBJ1-2
CDR3aa: CASRRVENYGYTF

v_gene: TRBV19
j_gene: TRBJ2-5
CDR3aa: CASSILPPRLSGRGETQYF

v_gene: TRBV27
j_gene: TRBJ2-1
CDR3aa: CASSLLGGGEFF

v_gene: TRBV18
j_gene: TRBJ2-2
CDR3aa: CASSPDRENTGELFF